This TCR beta chain was recovered during a study of blood T cell repertoires in COVID-19. Overall study: Nucleic acid was either cDNA or gDNA, and it came from T cells, B-cell-depleted T cells, or PBMCs.

This clone occurred a few times. Libraries were prepared by immunoSEQ multiplex PCR; TCRdb keeps only in-frame clonotypes and omits some of them. The table shows roughly 200,000 clones, with about 87% occurring only once. After removal of 4 bases from V and 5 bases from J, the junction contained 8 bases not matched to a gene. The CDR3 consists of 16 residues. The germline V gene has CDR1 SEHNR and CDR2 FQNEAQ (reference sequence). The V gene is TRBV7-9, the J gene TRBJ2-7, with 13 bases identical to TRBD2. The origin of this receptor is a man between 65 and 85 years old with acute or convalescent COVID-19. Material: peripheral blood. CDR3 sequence: CASSSGLAGERNEQYF. The CDR3 DNA sequence: TGTGCCAGCAGCTCAGGACTAGCGGGAGAGCGGAACGAGCAGTACTTC.